Given below is one TCR beta chain in context. Which antigen it targets is not known. The input lacks base qualities; no much larger clone sits a single base away. This sample is drawn from a study of brain metastases from non-small cell lung cancer (dated 2019 in TCRdb). Study-level background: The study profiled the immune microenvironment of paired resected primary tumors and brain metastases from non-small-cell lung cancer patients. Beyond this particular receptor, the publication reports: TCR repertoires were found to be largely shared between paired brain metastases and primary tumors, although sparse T-cell densities were observed in the brain metastases. T-cell infiltration was lower in brain metastases than in primary tumors (P < 0.001). T-cell clones were apparently expanded in more than 50% of brain metastases relative to the matched primary tumors.

Per the germline V gene, MNHEY is the CDR1 and SVGAGI is the CDR2. Including cysteine and phenylalanine, the CDR3 has 14 amino acids. The read is trimmed to its CDR3 DNA, 42 bases read in frame from base 1. Trimming takes 5 bases off V and 1 base off J; junction bases not matched to a gene: 4. A cohort of 30 to 50 patients with surgically resected non-small-cell lung cancer, for whom both primary tumor and brain metastasis specimens were available, was included. The tumor specimens used were formalin-fixed, paraffin-embedded tissues taken from archives. Libraries came from the immunoSEQ multiplex PCR assay. Alongside a 770-gene immune expression panel, the team sequenced the T-cell receptor beta chain repertoire. Sourced from immuneACCESS, this table was stored by TCRdb with only in-frame sequences that have V and J called. A share of the clones is absent; for the studies checked, an unresolved V gene accounts for under half, and the remainder has no known explanation. The sample data list several thousand clones, and 70% to 90% of these were observed just once. The ten most abundant clones make up about 6.3% of the sample.

The sequencing sample was made of primary lung tumor tissue. This specimen's cell subset or site label, per the study, means: primary lung tumor paired with brain metastasis. The V and J segments used are TRBV6-5 and TRBJ1-1, with 7 central nucleotides matching TRBD1. This TCR came from a donor aged 40 or older with non-small cell lung cancer. The CDR3: CASSTDRTNTEAFF. The DNA sequence reads TGTGCCAGCAGTACGGACAGGACGAACACTGAAGCTTTCTTT.